This passage covers 23 T cell receptor beta chains from one sample sequenced in a study of blood T cell repertoires in COVID-19 (TCRdb year 2020). Library construction relied on the immunoSEQ multiplex PCR assay. Held by TCRdb, this immuneACCESS table contains in-frame sequences only and omits some clones. Under half of the omission traces to an unresolved V gene where checked; the cause of the rest is unknown. This sample has 40,000 to 55,000 clones in its table, and more than 70% of those were observed once. The leading ten clones occupy 8% to 10% of the sample. Specimen: peripheral blood. Receptors were obtained from a man aged 50 or older with active COVID-19.

Many counts were recorded for this clone. The chain links TRBV4-2 to TRBJ1-2, with 8 bases aligning to TRBD1. With 4 bases clipped from V and 4 bases from J, the junction kept 8 bases outside the gene matches. There are 15 residues in the CDR3. Germline CDR1 and CDR2: LGHNA and YNFKEQ. The CDR3 here is CASSRGQGWLYGYTF. The DNA for the CDR3 is TGTGCCAGCAGCCGCGGACAGGGCTGGCTCTATGGCTACACCTTC.

The chain has TRBV18 and TRBJ2-7; 14 bases are a match to TRBD2. The germline CDR1 and CDR2 sequences are KGHSH and LQKENI. CDR3 length: 17 amino acids. After removal of 9 bases from V and 3 bases from J, the junction contained 13 bases not matched to a gene. The CDR3 is CASPTSGRVLVFYEQYF. DNA for the CDR3: TGTGCCAGTCCGACTAGCGGGAGGGTTCTTGTGTTCTACGAGCAGTACTTC.

This chain uses TRBV12-3 or TRBV12-4 with TRBJ2-1; D is ambiguous. The CDR3 has 13 residues. Deletions cut 7 bases from V and 3 bases from J, with 10 bases between. CDR3 coding DNA: TGTGCCAGCAACCCGAGGATCTACAATGAGCAGTTCTTC. Translating gives CASNPRIYNEQFF.

The chain recombines TRBV24-1 with TRBJ2-3; D is undetermined. The V and J ends lost 2 bases and 9 bases respectively, with 5 bases between them. The germline V gene encodes CDR1 KGHDR and CDR2 SFDVKD. This CDR3 is 11 amino acids long. CDR3 sequence reads: CATSDSQTQYF. In DNA form, the CDR3 reads TGTGCCACCAGTGATTCCCAGACGCAGTATTTT.

V gene TRBV3-1 (or the pseudogene TRBV3-2) combines with J gene TRBJ2-5; a possible D gene is TRBD1 (6 bases). Germline CDR1 and CDR2: LGHDT and YNNKEL (reference sequence). V dropped 4 bases and J dropped 5 bases, with 14 bases sitting between them. This CDR3 contains 14 residues. The CDR3 reads CASSPHREVETQYF. In DNA form, the CDR3 reads TGTGCCAGCAGCCCGCACAGGGAAGTGGAGACCCAGTACTTC.

The chain joins TRBV6-5 to TRBJ2-3; 7 nucleotides agree with TRBD1. V shed 6 bases and J 8 bases; nucleotides not matched to a gene: 14. The germline V gene has CDR1 MNHEY and CDR2 SVGAGI. The CDR3 consists of 15 residues. The CDR3 is CASRPTGVRYGTQYF. CDR3 nucleotides: TGTGCCAGCAGGCCCACAGGGGTGAGGTATGGTACGCAGTATTTT.

This clone was observed a handful of times. This chain uses TRBV6-1 with TRBJ2-5, with TRBD2 matching over 7 bases. The CDR3 has 16 residues. CDR1 and CDR2 (germline): MNHNS, SASEGT. V shed 2 bases and J 3 bases; nucleotides not matched to a gene: 9. The CDR3 nucleotides are TGTGCCAGCAGTGAAATGGCGGGAGAAGACGAAGAGACCCAGTACTTC. Protein sequence: CASSEMAGEDEETQYF.

This clone was recorded once. The chain has TRBV5-7 and TRBJ2-2; D uncertain. TRBV5-7 carries the ORF label, with uncertain function. Trimming shortened V by 6 bases and J by 4 bases, and 13 bases separated the two germline ends. This CDR3 is 14 amino acids long. The CDR3 DNA follows: TGTGCCAGCACCGTGTGGGCCAGCACCGGGGAGCTGTTTTTT. Translation: CASTVWASTGELFF.

This clone was picked up one time. The CDR3 coding sequence is TGTGCCAGCAGCACCCTAAGGGGGGCTAGCGGGCTGAATGAGCAGTTCTTC. Its translation: CASSTLRGASGLNEQFF. The V call is TRBV14, the J call TRBJ2-1; 8 bases align to TRBD2. Germline V lookup: CDR1 SGHDN, CDR2 FVKESK. The ends lost 5 bases at V and 7 bases at J; junction bases unmatched: 16. This CDR3 region has 17 residues.

The CDR3 nucleotides are TGTGCCAGCAGGCCGACAGCGGGAGGAAGCACAGATACGCAGTATTTT. Translation gives CASRPTAGGSTDTQYF. The chain is built from TRBV9 and TRBJ2-3, with 9 nucleotides matching TRBD2. V dropped 5 bases and J dropped 0; count of bases not matched to a gene: 7. The V gene's germline CDR1 is SGDLS and CDR2 YYNGEE. The CDR3 totals 16 residues. The complete variable domain, with remaining parts taken from reference TRBV9 and TRBJ2-3, reads DSGVTQTPKHLITATGQRVTLRCSPRSGDLSVYWYQQSLDQGLQFLIQYYNGEERAKGNILERFSAQQFPDLHSELNLSSLELGDSALYFCASRPTAGGSTDTQYFGPGTRLTVL.

The chain is built from TRBV5-1 and TRBJ1-6, with D maybe TRBD1 (5 bases). Trimming took off 5 bases at V and 8 bases at J, with 14 bases between the two ends. The CDR3 runs 14 residues. Germline values: CDR1 SGHRS, CDR2 YFSETQ. CDR3: CASSTVGGDSPLHF. DNA of the CDR3: TGCGCCAGCAGTACGGTGGGGGGGGATTCACCCCTCCACTTT.

The chain recombines TRBV7-2 with TRBJ1-1; no reliable D call. Per germline, CDR1 SGHTA and CDR2 FQGNSA. V was pared by 3 bases and J by 5 bases, with 10 bases between. The CDR3 is 13 amino acids. The CDR3 DNA sequence: TGTGCCAGCAGCTTCGGGGTTCGGACTGAAGCTTTCTTT. Translating it yields CASSFGVRTEAFF.

The chain carries TRBV6-5 and TRBJ2-2; TRBD2 agrees at 7 bases. After removal of 7 bases from V and 4 bases from J, the junction contained 6 bases not matched to a gene. Germline CDR1 MNHEY, CDR2 SVGAGI. The CDR3 has 14 amino acids. CDR3 amino acids: CASMKASGTGELFF. CDR3 bases: TGTGCCAGCATGAAAGCTAGCGGCACCGGGGAGCTGTTTTTT.

The chain recombines TRBV28 with TRBJ2-7, with TRBD1 identical over 7 bases. Unmatched junction bases numbered 9, after V lost 5 bases and J lost 2 bases. The germline V gene encodes CDR1 MDHEN and CDR2 SYDVKM. The CDR3 sequence is 15 residues long. The CDR3 coding sequence is TGTGCCAGCAGTCTCAGGGGGAAAGGAGCCTACGAGCAGTACTTC. This translates into CASSLRGKGAYEQYF.

This clone showed up just once. The rearrangement uses TRBV11-2 and TRBJ2-1, with TRBD2 matching over 8 bases. J was trimmed by 3 bases and V by 5 bases; bases with no gene match: 3. Germline V gene lookup returns CDR1 SGHAT and CDR2 FQNNGV. This CDR3 region has 14 residues. The CDR3 protein is CASSRRGGYNEQFF. In nucleotides, the CDR3 is TGTGCCAGCAGCCGCCGGGGGGGCTACAATGAGCAGTTCTTC.

This sequence joins TRBV5-8 and TRBJ2-5; 10 bases align to TRBD1. Germline CDR1 is SGHTS and CDR2 is YDEGEE. V lost 2 bases and J lost 6; bases outside the gene matches: 7. The CDR3 extends over 15 amino acids. The CDR3 nucleotides read TGTGCCAGCAGCTTCCCCGGGACAGGGGAAAAGACCCAGTACTTC. This codes for CASSFPGTGEKTQYF.

The gene calls are TRBV9 and TRBJ2-5; D unclear. Germline V lookup: CDR1 SGDLS, CDR2 YYNGEE. This CDR3 spans 16 amino acids. Between the trimmed V and J ends, which lost 0 bases and 4 bases, there was a span of 16 bases. The CDR3 DNA is TGTGCCAGCAGCGTAGGTGTTGCCCCCTACGGAGAGACCCAGTACTTC. Its translation: CASSVGVAPYGETQYF.

This clone was recorded only once. This chain joins TRBV28 and TRBJ2-7; TRBD1 is a possible D gene (6 bases). The CDR3 totals 15 residues. Trimming cost V 4 bases and J 4 bases, with 17 bases left between them. Germline V gene data show CDR1 as MDHEN and CDR2 as SYDVKM. CDR3 DNA sequence: TGTGCCAGCAGTTCTTGGACAGCCTCCCGGTACGAGCAGTACTTC. This translates into CASSSWTASRYEQYF.

This chain connects TRBV7-9 to TRBJ2-6; a weak D match, TRBD1 (6 bases). Germline CDR1 reads SEHNR; CDR2 reads FQNEAQ (reference sequence). This CDR3 region has 17 residues. Trimming left V 8 bases short and J 2 bases short, with 19 bases between. The CDR3 protein is CASRPTGKRAGANVLTF. DNA for the CDR3: TGTGCCAGCCGCCCAACAGGGAAAAGGGCTGGGGCCAACGTCCTGACTTTC.

The chain is built from TRBV29-1 and TRBJ2-5; the D gene is possibly TRBD2 (6 bases). This CDR3 has 14 amino acids. In germline, CDR1 is SQVTM, CDR2 ANQGSEA. V was trimmed by 8 bases and J by 2 bases, leaving 18 bases between them. CDR3 loop: CSTRAGLRQETQYF. The CDR3 nucleotides read TGCAGCACGAGGGCGGGACTGAGACAAGAGACCCAGTACTTC.

This clone was found once. The rearrangement joins TRBV5-6 to TRBJ1-2, with D possibly matching TRBD1 (5 bases). The CDR3 consists of 15 residues. Trimming cost V 4 bases and J 4 bases, with 17 bases left between them. Germline V lookup: CDR1 SGHDT, CDR2 YYEEEE. CDR3 in amino acids: CASSPRQPSIYGYTF. The CDR3 region has the DNA TGTGCCAGCAGCCCTAGACAGCCGTCGATCTATGGCTACACCTTC.

The V call is TRBV7-6, the J call TRBJ2-1, with 9 bases fitting TRBD1. V trimming: 5 bases; J trimming: 5 bases; junction bases outside the gene matches: 7. Germline V gives CDR1 SGHVS, CDR2 FNYEAQ. The CDR3 length is 15 residues. In nucleotides, the CDR3 is TGTGCCAGCAGCGGGGGACAGGGAACTAACAATGAGCAGTTCTTC. It translates to CASSGGQGTNNEQFF.

The chain has TRBV6-5 and TRBJ2-7; TRBD1 might be the D (6 bases). CDR1 MNHEY and CDR2 SVGAGI come from the germline V gene. This CDR3 contains 13 residues. Trimming removed 5 bases at V and 8 bases at J, with 16 bases between. CDR3 protein: CASSTGTQAKQYF. CDR3 DNA sequence: TGTGCCAGCAGTACCGGGACACAGGCCAAGCAGTACTTC.